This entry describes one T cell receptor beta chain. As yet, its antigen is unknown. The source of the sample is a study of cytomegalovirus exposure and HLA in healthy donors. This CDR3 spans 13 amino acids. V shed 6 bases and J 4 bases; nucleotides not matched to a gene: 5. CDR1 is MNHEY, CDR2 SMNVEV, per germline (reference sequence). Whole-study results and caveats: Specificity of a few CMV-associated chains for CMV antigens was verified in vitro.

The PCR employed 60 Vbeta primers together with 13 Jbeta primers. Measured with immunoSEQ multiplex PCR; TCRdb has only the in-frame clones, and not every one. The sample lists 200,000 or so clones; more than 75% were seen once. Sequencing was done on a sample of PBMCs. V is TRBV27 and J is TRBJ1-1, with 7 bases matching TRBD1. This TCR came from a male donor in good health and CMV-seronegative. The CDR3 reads CASSVRGTTEAFF. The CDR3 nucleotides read TGTGCCAGCAGCGTCAGGGGGACCACTGAAGCTTTCTTT.